This T cell receptor (beta chain) was obtained from a study of blood T cell repertoires in COVID-19. For the study at large: Sites in the United States, Italy and Spain provided acute and convalescent COVID-19 samples.

Living in 24 US areas, the participants were between roughly 18 and 90 years of age. Donors in Cohort 3 counted as recovered after two negative PCRs, clearance, or symptom resolution. How the authors handled the data: Amplification of reference gene primers provided the estimated nucleated cell counts. The repertoire was sequenced with immunoSEQ multiplex PCR; TCRdb's copy has only in-frame clones and lacks some. Clone size and the V and J calls come from that table; the DNA yielded D and trimming. The sample holds a few hundred thousand clones, approximately 91% seen once. Trimming removed 1 base from V and 2 bases from J, with 10 bases in between. The germline gives CDR1 SGHDN, CDR2 FVKESK. The CDR3 is 15 residues long.

The TCR was taken from a woman aged 30 to 39 who had recovered from COVID-19. The sample taken for sequencing was PBMCs or T cells enriched from blood (not recorded which). The chain has TRBV14 and TRBJ2-3; a possible D gene is TRBD1 (6 bases). The CDR3 loop reads CASSQATGHTDTQYF. The CDR3, as DNA: TGTGCCAGCAGCCAAGCGACAGGCCACACAGATACGCAGTATTTT.